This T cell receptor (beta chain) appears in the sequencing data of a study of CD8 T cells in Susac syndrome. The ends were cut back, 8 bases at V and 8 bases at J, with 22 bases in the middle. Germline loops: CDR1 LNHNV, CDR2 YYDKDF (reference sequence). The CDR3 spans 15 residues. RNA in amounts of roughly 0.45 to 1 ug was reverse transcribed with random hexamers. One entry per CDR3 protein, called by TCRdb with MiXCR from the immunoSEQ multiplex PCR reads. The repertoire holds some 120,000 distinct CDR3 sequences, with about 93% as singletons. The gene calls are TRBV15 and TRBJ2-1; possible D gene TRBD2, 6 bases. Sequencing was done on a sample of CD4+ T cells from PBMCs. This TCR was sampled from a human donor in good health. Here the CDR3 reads CATWAAGLNFDEQFF. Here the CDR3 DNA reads TGTGCCACCTGGGCCGCGGGGCTTAACTTCGATGAGCAGTTCTTC. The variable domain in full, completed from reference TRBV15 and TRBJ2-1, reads DAMVIQNPRYQVTQFGKPVTLSCSQTLNHNVMYWYQQKSSQAPKLLFHYYDKDFNNEADTPDNFQSRRPNTSFCFLDIRSPGLGDTAMYLCATWAAGLNFDEQFFGPGTRLTVL.